These T cell receptor beta chains were read from a single sample in a study of shared clonotypes between healthy human individuals. Generated by immunoSEQ multiplex PCR, the TCRdb table keeps only in-frame clones and is missing some. The sample comprises about 2.3 million clones, over 90% of which are singletons, and roughly 0.36% rests with the top ten. The sample consisted of naive CD4+ T cells from PBMCs. The receptors were gathered from a man between 18 and 29 years old in good health. Some clones in this sample may be carry-over from other donors' samples. Both conserved end residues are part of each CDR3. Each record gives: clone size, D gene, J gene, V gene, CDR3 protein, CDR3 DNA. The D gene is left open where the match is weak. Some rows have no size entry. The others give once, few or many, or a class for an expanded clone.

>-|TRBD1|TRBJ2-5|TRBV27
CASSPAAGRGQTQYF
TGTGCCAGCAGTCCCGCGGCCGGCAGGGGGCAGACCCAGTACTTC
>-|-|TRBJ1-5|TRBV5-5
CASSPALLRLYHQPQHF
TGTGCCAGCAGCCCGGCTCTATTAAGACTGTATCATCAGCCCCAGCATTTT
>-|TRBD2|TRBJ2-4|TRBV7-2
CASSSGTSGRSGQYIQYF
TGTGCCAGCAGTTCCGGGACTAGCGGGAGAAGTGGGCAATACATTCAGTACTTC
>-|-|TRBJ1-1|TRBV5-1
CASSLSQNTEAFF
TGCGCCAGCAGCTTGTCTCAGAACACTGAAGCTTTCTTT
>-|-|TRBJ2-1|TRBV7-9
CASSARWVMGNEQFF
TGTGCCAGCAGCGCCCGATGGGTGATGGGCAATGAGCAGTTCTTC
>-|-|TRBJ1-1|TRBV25-1
CASSERHQNTEAFF
TGTGCCAGCAGTGAACGTCACCAGAACACTGAAGCTTTCTTT
>-|TRBD2|TRBJ2-5|TRBV5-1
CASTRTSSGETQYF
TGCGCCAGCACTCGGACTAGCTCGGGTGAGACCCAGTACTTC
>-|-|TRBJ2-2|TRBV7-2
CASSHGRGFGELFF
TGTGCCAGCAGCCACGGTCGGGGGTTCGGGGAGCTGTTTTTT
>-|TRBD1|TRBJ2-7|TRBV27
CASQGQGAYEQYF
TGTGCCAGCCAAGGGCAGGGGGCCTACGAGCAGTACTTC
>-|TRBD2|TRBJ2-4|TRBV7-8
CASTNLAGVGYF
TGTGCCAGCACCAACCTAGCGGGGGTGGGGTACTTC
>once|TRBD1|TRBJ1-1|TRBV6-5
CASSSSKGGPEAFF
TGTGCCAGCAGTAGTAGTAAAGGGGGCCCTGAAGCTTTCTTT
>-|-|TRBJ2-4|TRBV27
CASSWAPPRQNLAKNIQYF
TGTGCCAGCAGTTGGGCCCCTCCTAGACAGAACTTAGCCAAAAACATTCAGTACTTC
>once|TRBD2|TRBJ2-1|TRBV5-6
CASSLVLAGVHNEQFF
TGTGCCAGCAGCTTGGTCCTAGCGGGAGTCCACAATGAGCAGTTCTTC
>once|TRBD1|TRBJ1-1|TRBV5-4
CASSSAQRQGAEAFF
TGTGCCAGCAGCTCAGCACAACGACAGGGAGCAGAAGCTTTCTTT
>few|-|TRBJ1-2|TRBV7-9
CASSLGPLSSGYTF
TGTGCCAGCAGCTTAGGGCCTTTGAGTAGTGGCTACACCTTC
>-|-|TRBJ1-3|TRBV28
CASSLQAGNTIYF
TGTGCCAGCAGTTTGCAGGCTGGAAACACCATATATTTT
>-|TRBD1|TRBJ1-5|TRBV6-1
CASTRTGPNQPQHF
TGTGCCAGCACCCGGACAGGGCCCAATCAGCCCCAGCATTTT
>-|TRBD1|TRBJ1-2|TRBV5-8
CASSLRGRTGGYTF
TGTGCCAGCAGCTTGAGGGGGCGGACCGGGGGCTACACCTTC
>few|-|TRBJ2-7|TRBV5-1
CASSPGQEQYF
TGCGCCAGCAGCCCTGGGCAAGAGCAGTACTTC
>-|-|TRBJ2-1|TRBV7-6
CASSLARRTRGQGEQFF
TGTGCCAGCAGCTTAGCGAGGCGGACCCGCGGTCAGGGTGAGCAGTTCTTC
>-|-|TRBJ1-4|TRBV7-9
CASSPGRTTNEKLFF
TGTGCCAGCAGCCCTGGCCGCACAACTAATGAAAAACTGTTTTTT
>-|TRBD2|TRBJ2-2|TRBV19
CASGSGRARTGELFF
TGTGCCAGTGGAAGCGGGAGGGCCCGCACCGGGGAGCTGTTTTTT
>-|-|TRBJ1-5|TRBV7-2
CASSSTRDSNQPQHF
TGTGCCAGCAGCTCGACCAGGGATAGCAATCAGCCCCAGCATTTT
>once|-|TRBJ2-5|TRBV14
CASSRGPQETQYF
TGTGCCAGCAGTCGCGGGCCTCAAGAGACCCAGTACTTC
>-|-|TRBJ2-7|TRBV27
CASSRGNRVSSYEQYF
TGTGCCAGCAGTCGAGGGAACAGGGTGAGCTCCTACGAGCAGTACTTC
>-|-|TRBJ2-3|TRBV18
CASLPGLGLTDTQYF
TGTGCCAGCTTACCCGGTCTGGGGCTCACAGATACGCAGTATTTT